Given below is one TCR beta chain in context. Its target is not known. The data derive from a study of Graves' ophthalmopathy and Graves' hyperthyroidism. The study, taken as a whole, reports: Among expanded thyroid clonotypes above 0.001 frequency, most also occurred in blood. From stable hyperthyroidism, ophthalmopathy was separated by a 13-signature model with 85% to 90% sensitivity and under 84% specificity.

The authors amplified TCR beta CDR3 regions, and they did so from RNA transcripts for repertoire sequencing. First-round RT-PCR relied on HTBI primers, and a second-round multiplex PCR came next. TCRdb recomputed calls from the multiplex PCR reads with MiXCR, one row per CDR3 protein. The repertoire holds 170,000 or so distinct CDR3 sequences, with about two fifths as singletons. The V gene lost 6 bases and the J gene lost 0 bases, with 21 bases spanning the gap. The CDR3 runs to 17 residues. CDR1 is MDHEN, CDR2 SYDVKM, per germline. Under 3 months in duration, the ophthalmopathy in affected donors had moderate-to-severe activity, CAS ≥3 and NOSPECS ≥4.

The J gene is TRBJ2-7, the V gene TRBV28, with D possibly matching TRBD1 (5 bases). This sequence originates from a man aged 25-40 years with Graves' ophthalmopathy. Sequencing was carried out using peripheral blood. CDR3 region: CASSLINSGLSSYEQYF. Written as DNA, the CDR3 is TGTGCCAGCAGCCTCATCAATTCAGGGCTTAGCTCCTACGAGCAGTACTTC.